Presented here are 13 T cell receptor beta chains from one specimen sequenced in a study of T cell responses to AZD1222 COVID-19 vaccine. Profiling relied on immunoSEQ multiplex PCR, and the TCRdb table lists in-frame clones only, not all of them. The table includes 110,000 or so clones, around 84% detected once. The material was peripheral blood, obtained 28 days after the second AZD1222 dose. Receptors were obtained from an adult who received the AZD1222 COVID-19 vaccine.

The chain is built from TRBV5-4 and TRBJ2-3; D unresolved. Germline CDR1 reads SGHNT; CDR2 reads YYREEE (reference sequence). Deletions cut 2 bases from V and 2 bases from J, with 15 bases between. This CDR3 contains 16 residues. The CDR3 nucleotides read TGTGCCAGCAGCTTCAGGCTGAACGAGGCCACAGATACGCAGTATTTT. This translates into CASSFRLNEATDTQYF.

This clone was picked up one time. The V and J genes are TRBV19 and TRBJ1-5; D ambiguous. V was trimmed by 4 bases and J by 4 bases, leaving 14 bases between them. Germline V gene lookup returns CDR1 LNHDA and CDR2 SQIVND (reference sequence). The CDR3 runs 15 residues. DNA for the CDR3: TGTGCCAGTAGTAGAGAGGACGGATGGAATCAGCCCCAGCATTTT. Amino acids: CASSREDGWNQPQHF.

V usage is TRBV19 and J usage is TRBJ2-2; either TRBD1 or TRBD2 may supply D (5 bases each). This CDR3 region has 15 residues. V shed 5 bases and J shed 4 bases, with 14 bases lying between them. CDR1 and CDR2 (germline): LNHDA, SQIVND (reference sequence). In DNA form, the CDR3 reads TGTGCCAGTAGTCGGGGTGGGGCAGGCACCGGGGAGCTGTTTTTT. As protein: CASSRGGAGTGELFF.

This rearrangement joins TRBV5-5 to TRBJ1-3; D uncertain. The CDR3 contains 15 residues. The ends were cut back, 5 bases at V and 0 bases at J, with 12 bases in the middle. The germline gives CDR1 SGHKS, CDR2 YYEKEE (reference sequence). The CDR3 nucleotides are TGTGCCAGCAGGCGGGGTGATTTCTCTGGAAACACCATATATTTT. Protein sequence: CASRRGDFSGNTIYF.

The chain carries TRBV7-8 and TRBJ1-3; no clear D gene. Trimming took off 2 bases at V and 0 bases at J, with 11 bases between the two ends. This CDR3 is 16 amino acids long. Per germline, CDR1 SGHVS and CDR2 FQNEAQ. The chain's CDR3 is CASSLSRLFSGNTIYF. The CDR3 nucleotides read TGTGCCAGCAGCTTATCCCGGCTTTTCTCTGGAAACACCATATATTTT.

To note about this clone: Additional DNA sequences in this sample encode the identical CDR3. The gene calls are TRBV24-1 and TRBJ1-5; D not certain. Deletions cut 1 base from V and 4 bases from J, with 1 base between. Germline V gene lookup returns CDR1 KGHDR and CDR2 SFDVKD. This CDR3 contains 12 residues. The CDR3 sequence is CATSDLNQPQHF. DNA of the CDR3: TGTGCCACCAGTGATTTAAATCAGCCCCAGCATTTT.

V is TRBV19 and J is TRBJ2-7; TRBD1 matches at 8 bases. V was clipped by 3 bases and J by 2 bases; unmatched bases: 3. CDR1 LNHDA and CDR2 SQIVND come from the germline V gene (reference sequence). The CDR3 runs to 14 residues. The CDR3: CASSIGQGTYEQYF. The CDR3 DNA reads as TGTGCCAGTAGTATCGGACAGGGAACCTACGAGCAGTACTTC.

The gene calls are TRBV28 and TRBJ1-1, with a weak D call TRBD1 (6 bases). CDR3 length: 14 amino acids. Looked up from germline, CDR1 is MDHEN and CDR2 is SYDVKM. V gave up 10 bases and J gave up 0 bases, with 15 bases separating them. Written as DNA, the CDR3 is TGTGCCACCGGGGGGCGACCCCTGAACACTGAAGCTTTCTTT. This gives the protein CATGGRPLNTEAFF.

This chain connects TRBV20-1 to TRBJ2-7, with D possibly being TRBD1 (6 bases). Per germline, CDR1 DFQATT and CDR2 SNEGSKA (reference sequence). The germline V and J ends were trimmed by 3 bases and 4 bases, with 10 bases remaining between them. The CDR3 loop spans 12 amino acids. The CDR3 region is CSASDRQYEQYF. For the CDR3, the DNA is TGCAGTGCTAGTGACAGGCAATACGAGCAGTACTTC.

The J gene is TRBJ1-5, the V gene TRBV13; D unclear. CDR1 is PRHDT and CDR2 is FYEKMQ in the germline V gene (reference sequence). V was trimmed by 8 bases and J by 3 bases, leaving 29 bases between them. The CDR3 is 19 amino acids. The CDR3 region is CASSIPGLEHDGPNQPQHF. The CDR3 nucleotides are TGTGCCAGCTCGATCCCGGGTCTTGAACACGACGGACCCAATCAGCCCCAGCATTTT.

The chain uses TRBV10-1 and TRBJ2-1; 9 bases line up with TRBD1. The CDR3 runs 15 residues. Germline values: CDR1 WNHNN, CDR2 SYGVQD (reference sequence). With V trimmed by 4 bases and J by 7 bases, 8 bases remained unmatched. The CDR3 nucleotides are TGCGCCAGCAGTGCTCGGACAGGGGATGGGAATGAGCAGTTCTTC. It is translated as CASSARTGDGNEQFF.

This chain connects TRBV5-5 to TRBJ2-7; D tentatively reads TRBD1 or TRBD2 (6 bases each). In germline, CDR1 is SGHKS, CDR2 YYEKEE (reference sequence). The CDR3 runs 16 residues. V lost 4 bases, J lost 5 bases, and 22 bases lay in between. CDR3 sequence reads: CASSPPLLRGGHEQYF. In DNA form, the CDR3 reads TGTGCCAGCAGCCCACCCCTCCTCAGGGGAGGACACGAGCAGTACTTC.

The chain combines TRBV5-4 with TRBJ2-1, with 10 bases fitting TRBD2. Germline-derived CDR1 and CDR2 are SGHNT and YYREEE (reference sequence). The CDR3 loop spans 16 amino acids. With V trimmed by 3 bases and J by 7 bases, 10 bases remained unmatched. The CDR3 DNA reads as TGTGCCAGCAGCTCCGCCGCGGGACTAGCGTCGAATGAGCAGTTCTTC. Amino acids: CASSSAAGLASNEQFF.